Sequencing of this T cell receptor beta chain was carried out in a study of blood T cell repertoires in COVID-19. The CDR3 length is 13 residues. V was trimmed by 6 bases and J by 6 bases, leaving 11 bases between them. Per the original data handling: Reference gene primer amplification gave nucleated cell count estimates. TCRdb keeps only in-frame clones here, not all; method: immunoSEQ multiplex PCR. The DNA was the basis for D and trimming; V, J and clone size are from that table. This table has 63,000 or so clones, roughly 82% appearing once. The TCR was taken from a man older than 75 with active COVID-19. This chain joins TRBV12-3 or TRBV12-4 and TRBJ1-4; tentatively, D is TRBD1 (5 bases). The sequencing sample was made of peripheral blood. CDR3 sequence reads: CASSRSGDEKLFF. The CDR3 DNA reads as TGTGCCAGCAGCCGATCGGGGGATGAAAAACTGTTTTTT.